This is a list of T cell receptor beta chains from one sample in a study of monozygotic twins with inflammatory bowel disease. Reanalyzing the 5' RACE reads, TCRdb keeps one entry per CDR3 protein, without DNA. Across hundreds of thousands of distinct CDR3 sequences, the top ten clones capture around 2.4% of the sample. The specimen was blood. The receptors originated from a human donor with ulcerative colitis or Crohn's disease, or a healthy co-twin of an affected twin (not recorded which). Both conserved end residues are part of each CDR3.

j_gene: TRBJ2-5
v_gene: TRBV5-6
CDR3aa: CASSLAGWETQYF

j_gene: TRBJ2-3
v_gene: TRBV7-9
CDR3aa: CASSPGTVTFRNTQYF

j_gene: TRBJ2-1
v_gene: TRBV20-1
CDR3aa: CSARGLAGINEQFF

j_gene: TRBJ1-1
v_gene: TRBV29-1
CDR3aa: CSVDRGGNTEASF

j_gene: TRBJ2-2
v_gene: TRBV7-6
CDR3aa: CASSSTSGRPTGELFF

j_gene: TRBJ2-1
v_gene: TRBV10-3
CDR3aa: CAISEGGSAGNEQFF

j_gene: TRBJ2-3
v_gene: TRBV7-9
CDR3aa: CASSFSAEVVSDTQYF

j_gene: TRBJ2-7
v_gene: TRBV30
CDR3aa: CAWSVASSGLYEQYF

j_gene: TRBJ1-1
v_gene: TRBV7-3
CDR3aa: CASSLMSSGSTEAFF

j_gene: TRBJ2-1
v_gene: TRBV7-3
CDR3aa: CASSLGPSLNEQFF

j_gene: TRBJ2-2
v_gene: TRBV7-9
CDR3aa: CASTNNRLAGTGELFF

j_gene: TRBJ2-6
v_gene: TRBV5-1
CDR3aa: CASSLEQGVSGANVLTF

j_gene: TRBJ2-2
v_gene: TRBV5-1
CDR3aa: CASSSWGGGSTGELFF

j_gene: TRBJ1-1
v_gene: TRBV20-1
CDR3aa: CSAKTGASTAFF

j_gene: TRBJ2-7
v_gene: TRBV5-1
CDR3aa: CASSFLVTGNYEQYF

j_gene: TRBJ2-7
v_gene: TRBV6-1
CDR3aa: CASSSGLASYEQYF

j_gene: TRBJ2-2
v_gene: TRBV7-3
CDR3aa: CASSIGAGSGELFF

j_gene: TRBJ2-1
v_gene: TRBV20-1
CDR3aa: CSASWWRSYNEQFF

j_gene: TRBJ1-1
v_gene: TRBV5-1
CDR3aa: CASSLGTGTGVRTEAFF

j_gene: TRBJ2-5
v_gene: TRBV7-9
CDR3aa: CASSSRDIEETQYF

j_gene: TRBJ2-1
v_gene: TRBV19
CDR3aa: CASSIPIGEQFF

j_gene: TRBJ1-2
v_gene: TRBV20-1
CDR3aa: CSAPSTAYGYTF

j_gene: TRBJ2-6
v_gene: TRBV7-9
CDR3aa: CASSSNDGGGANVLTF

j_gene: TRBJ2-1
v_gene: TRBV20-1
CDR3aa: CSASRYSDEQFF

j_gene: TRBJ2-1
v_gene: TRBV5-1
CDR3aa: CASSLDRRDEQFF

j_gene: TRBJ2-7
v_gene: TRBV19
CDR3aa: CASSITGGASHEQYF